The 7 T cell receptor beta chains below come from one sample, sequenced in a study of T cell responses to AZD1222 COVID-19 vaccine. Only in-frame clones appear in the TCRdb table, and some are missing; sequencing was by immunoSEQ multiplex PCR. This sample has roughly 120,000 clones, with 87% found just once. The starting material was peripheral blood, obtained on day 0 of AZD1222 vaccination. The receptors originated from an adult in good health.

The chain is built from TRBV6-2 or TRBV6-3 and TRBJ2-2; D is undetermined. Deletions cut 0 bases from V and 11 bases from J, with 16 bases between. The CDR3 extends over 15 amino acids. Germline-derived CDR1 and CDR2 are MNHEY and SVGEGT. CDR3 DNA sequence: TGTGCCAGCAGTTACTCTTCGGCCCGCCGGGTTGAGCTGTTTTTT. It is translated as CASSYSSARRVELFF.

This chain joins TRBV10-1 and TRBJ2-1, with 14 nucleotides matching TRBD2. The germline V gene encodes CDR1 WNHNN and CDR2 SYGVQD (reference sequence). The V segment lost 3 bases and the J segment 8 bases; nucleotides outside the gene matches: 12. CDR3 length equals 18 residues. Here the CDR3 reads CASSERGLAGVSKDEQFF. In DNA, the CDR3 is TGCGCCAGCAGTGAACGGGGACTAGCGGGAGTGAGTAAGGATGAGCAGTTCTTC.

The chain recombines TRBV28 with TRBJ1-2; 7 bases map to TRBD1. V dropped 6 bases and J dropped 5; count of bases not matched to a gene: 9. CDR3 size: 14 residues. The germline V gene has CDR1 MDHEN and CDR2 SYDVKM. The CDR3 DNA is TGTGCCAGCAGACTCACAGGGGTAGGTTATGGCTACACCTTC. Protein sequence: CASRLTGVGYGYTF.

The chain uses TRBV19 and TRBJ2-2; D is unresolved. Germline CDR1 reads LNHDA; CDR2 reads SQIVND (reference sequence). CDR3 size: 13 residues. The V end was cut by 2 bases, the J end by 6 bases, with 7 bases between. CDR3 sequence (DNA): TGTGCCAGTAGTATAACGTGGGCCGGGGAGCTGTTTTTT. Translating gives CASSITWAGELFF.

The chain has TRBV29-1 and TRBJ1-2, with D possibly being TRBD1 (5 bases). Germline CDR1 and CDR2: SQVTM and ANQGSEA. CDR3 size: 15 residues. The V end was cut by 2 bases, the J end by 8 bases, with 21 bases between. The chain's CDR3 is CSVEPADIQMGGYTF. The DNA of the CDR3 is TGCAGCGTTGAACCCGCGGACATCCAAATGGGGGGCTACACCTTC.

CDR3 nucleotide sequence: TGTGCCAGCAGCCAACAACCGGGACTAGCGGCCAATGAGCAGTTCTTC. Protein sequence: CASSQQPGLAANEQFF. The genes are TRBV4-2 and TRBJ2-1, with 11 bases that match TRBD2. The germline V gene encodes CDR1 LGHNA and CDR2 YNFKEQ. The V and J ends lost 2 bases and 6 bases, in that order; junction bases with no gene match: 6. This CDR3 contains 16 residues.

This chain joins TRBV28 and TRBJ2-1, with unresolved D. Per the germline V gene, CDR1 is MDHEN and CDR2 is SYDVKM. This CDR3 is built from 14 residues. V shed 2 bases and J shed 10 bases, with 15 bases lying between them. DNA for the CDR3: TGTGCCAGCAGTTTAAGCTACTCACTTGGGGAGCAGTTCTTC. Its protein is CASSLSYSLGEQFF.